These 10 T cell receptor beta chains were all obtained from the same sample, sequenced in a study of PD-L1 blockade in urothelial cancer. The table came from immunoSEQ multiplex PCR; TCRdb's copy has only in-frame clones and leaves some out. The sample shows about 29,000 clones, around 84% of them seen only once. The sequencing here drew on PBMCs, taken around atezolizumab (anti-PD-L1) treatment. All receptors come from a man aged 50 to 60 with urothelial cancer.

The genes are TRBV9 and TRBJ2-2; 9 nucleotides match TRBD1. The CDR3 totals 16 residues. Germline lookup yields CDR1 SGDLS and CDR2 YYNGEE. The ends lost 0 bases at V and 6 bases at J; junction bases unmatched: 6. The DNA of the CDR3 is TGTGCCAGCAGCGTAGTCCCGGGACAGGGATCCGGGGAGCTGTTTTTT. Its protein product is CASSVVPGQGSGELFF.

The V call is TRBV30, the J call TRBJ2-1, with a weak D call TRBD2 (5 bases). CDR3 size: 14 residues. Germline V CDR1 and CDR2: GTSNPN, SVGIG (reference sequence). The V and J ends lost 4 bases and 4 bases respectively, with 14 bases between them. The CDR3 coding sequence is TGTGCCTGGACGGGATGGCCGTTTTACAATGAGCAGTTCTTC. As protein: CAWTGWPFYNEQFF.

This sequence joins TRBV12-5 and TRBJ2-7, with 7 bases that match TRBD2. The CDR3 loop spans 19 amino acids. Germline values: CDR1 LGHNT, CDR2 FRNRAP. With 0 bases clipped from V and 7 bases from J, the junction kept 21 bases outside the gene matches. The CDR3 loop is CASGLVLRGLAGPGGEQYF. The CDR3 DNA reads as TGTGCTAGTGGTTTGGTTCTACGAGGTTTGGCAGGTCCCGGGGGGGAGCAGTACTTC.

The chain is built from TRBV4-3 and TRBJ2-4, with 9 nucleotides matching TRBD2. With V trimmed by 3 bases and J by 7 bases, 25 bases remained unmatched. The CDR3 consists of 21 residues. Germline assignment: CDR1 LGHNA and CDR2 YSLEER. CDR3 bases: TGCGCCAGCAGCCATCTCCCGCGGGGCAAGACTAGCGGCCCCTCCGGGAACATTCAGTACTTC. Protein: CASSHLPRGKTSGPSGNIQYF.

The chain combines TRBV7-2 with TRBJ2-2, with 7 positions matching TRBD1. V was clipped by 5 bases and J by 7 bases; unmatched bases: 7. The V gene's germline CDR1 is SGHTA and CDR2 FQGNSA. The CDR3 is 14 residues long. The CDR3 here is CASSLQGPGGELFF. Written as DNA, the CDR3 is TGTGCCAGCAGCCTACAGGGGCCGGGCGGGGAGCTGTTTTTT. Full variable domain (remainder filled in from reference TRBV7-2 and TRBJ2-2): GAGVSQSPSNKVTEKGKDVELRCDPISGHTALYWYRQSLGQGLEFLIYFQGNSAPDKSGLPSDRFSAERTGGSVSTLTIQRTQQEDSAVYLCASSLQGPGGELFFGEGSRLTVL.

The chain uses TRBV7-9 and TRBJ2-7, with D hard to call. Deletions cut 3 bases from V and 2 bases from J, with 11 bases between. This CDR3 is 14 amino acids long. CDR1 is SEHNR and CDR2 is FQNEAQ in the germline V gene (reference sequence). The CDR3 nucleotides read TGTGCCAGCAGCTTTATGGCGGTTCCCTACGAGCAGTACTTC. It encodes CASSFMAVPYEQYF. Supplemented by reference TRBV7-9 and TRBJ2-7, the full variable domain reads DTGVSQNPRHKITKRGQNVTFRCDPISEHNRLYWYRQTLGQGPEFLTYFQNEAQLEKSRLLSDRFSAERPKGSFSTLEIQRTEQGDSAMYLCASSFMAVPYEQYFGPGTRLTVT.

V and J are TRBV6-5 and TRBJ2-2, with D possibly matching TRBD1 (5 bases). CDR1 is MNHEY, CDR2 SVGAGI, per germline. V was cut by 2 bases and J by 2 bases, with 9 bases left in between. This CDR3 comprises 15 residues. The CDR3 nucleotides read TGTGCCAGCAGTTACGGCAGGGCCAACACCGGGGAGCTGTTTTTT. Protein: CASSYGRANTGELFF.

V gene TRBV6-1 combines with J gene TRBJ1-1, with no clear D. The length of the CDR3 is 11 residues. V lost 6 bases to trimming and J lost 5 bases, with 7 bases between them. Germline CDR1 reads MNHNS; CDR2 reads SASEGT. The CDR3 region has the DNA TGTGCCAGCAGGGCTTGGACTGAAGCTTTCTTT. Protein: CASRAWTEAFF.

The genes are TRBV6-6 and TRBJ1-2; no clear D. CDR3 length: 13 amino acids. V was shortened by 8 bases and J by 2 bases, with 12 bases between the two germline ends. Germline loops: CDR1 MNHNY, CDR2 SVGAGI (reference sequence). The CDR3 is CASDNSGNYGYTF. CDR3 DNA sequence: TGTGCCAGCGATAATTCCGGGAACTATGGCTACACCTTC.

This chain links TRBV6-4 with TRBJ2-3, with D tentatively TRBD2 (6 bases). V dropped 4 bases and J dropped 8 bases, with 13 bases sitting between them. Germline loops: CDR1 MRHNA, CDR2 SNTAGT. The CDR3 contains 13 residues. The CDR3 DNA reads TGTGCCAGCAGTGGGTCTAGCGAGGGTACGCAGTATTTT. Its protein is CASSGSSEGTQYF.